The sequence of this T cell receptor (beta chain) was determined in a study of Graves' ophthalmopathy and Graves' hyperthyroidism (dated 2018 in TCRdb). Broadly, across the study: Peripheral blood was collected at initial diagnosis, before any treatment. The study used TCR beta repertoire signatures to distinguish Graves' ophthalmopathy from Graves' hyperthyroidism and to predict progression to ophthalmopathy. In total, 135 blood samples were TCR-sequenced: fewer than 50 ophthalmopathy, roughly 80 hyperthyroidism and some 17 hyperthyroidism-to-ophthalmopathy patients. To explore V-J signatures distinguishing ophthalmopathy from hyperthyroidism, a discovery set of under 110 patients (fewer than 45 ophthalmopathy, roughly 60 stable hyperthyroidism) was enrolled. The independent validation cohort included roughly 19 hyperthyroidism patients plus 17 patients who later progressed from hyperthyroidism to ophthalmopathy. In over 5 hyperthyroidism patients, the T-cell repertoire of thyroid tissue was compared with the T-cell repertoire of blood. Following sampling, methimazole starting at 30 mg daily was administered to hyperthyroidism patients, and high-dose intravenous methylprednisolone was administered to ophthalmopathy patients. The roughly 100 discovery patients were randomly split 7:3 into training and test sets. Summary of the overall study and its limitations: No statistical method was used to set the sample size in advance, and the investigators knew which group each participant was assigned to. Ophthalmopathy was separated from stable hyperthyroidism by the 13-signature model with about 85% sensitivity and approximately 84% specificity in cross-validation and with 80%/75% in the test set. In validation, the model predicted ophthalmopathy progression with more than 70% sensitivity and about 73% specificity; roughly 11 predicted patients were CT-confirmed with GO in a median of around 6 months. Most of the expanded thyroid clonotypes with a frequency above 0.001 were also detected in blood, and it was suggested that the thyroid immune response may be reflected by blood repertoires.

Hyperthyroidism was considered stable if no progression to ophthalmopathy occurred within 18 months of follow-up. Patients with hyperthyroidism were aged 18 to 65 years, had been newly diagnosed, and had a disease duration of less than 2 months. Patients with other autoimmune diseases, uncontrolled infections, pregnancy or lactation were excluded from the study. Clinical symptoms, serum thyroxine, TRAb, thyroid ultrasound and orbital computed tomography formed the basis of the diagnosis. PBMCs were isolated from 10 ml of fresh peripheral blood by Ficoll-Paque density gradient centrifugation. Trizol reagent was used to extract the total RNA, and its quality was then checked on an Agilent 2100 Bioanalyzer. CDR1 and CDR2 were assigned from the germline V gene as MNHEY and SVGAGI. There are 13 amino acids in the CDR3, from cysteine to phenylalanine inclusive. Left in the record is the CDR3 DNA by itself, 39 bases read in frame from the first base. Between the V and J ends, shortened by 4 bases and 4 bases respectively, the junction contains 10 bases.

For repertoire sequencing, the TCR beta CDR3 regions were amplified from RNA transcripts. The first round was an RT-PCR using HTBI primers with the Qiagen OneStep RT-PCR kit, and this first round was followed by a second-round multiplex PCR, then size selection and purification. Libraries were sequenced paired-end with 100 bp reads on an Illumina HiSeq2000. In the authors' own workflow: Reads were processed with SOAPnuke, discarding reads with adapters, uncalled bases, mean Phred below 15, or no exact constant-primer or identifier match. COPE v1.2.5 was used to merge high-quality paired reads. Each unique nucleotide sequence was defined as a clonotype, and clonotypes were aligned to IMGT TRB V, D and J references with MiTCR v1.1. Only V-J combinations with frequency above 0.0001 were analysed, covering approximately 99% of repertoires. For each V-J combination, a TCR clonal expansion and chaos score was defined as F50 clonal expansion divided by the chaos observed in the TCRdist matrix. Welch's t-statistics and random forest were used to reduce features to approximately 13 V-J combinations, which were fed into a naive Bayes classifier. The similarity between thyroid and blood repertoires was quantified using the Morisita-Horn index. TCRdb itself trimmed the public reads at Q25 with fastp, ran MiXCR and retained productive beta chains. Rows are combined by CDR3 protein, so each entry shows the most common genes and DNA. Here the V and J calls rest on TCRdb's processing, not on the authors' analysis. This sample is represented by roughly 610,000 distinct CDR3 sequences; approximately 22% of them were singletons. Jointly, the top ten make up around 6.9% of the sample.

As regards this clonotype: It has no known antigen specificity. No base qualities exist here, and no much larger clone lies one base off it.

The source of this sequence is a woman younger than 35 with stable Graves' hyperthyroidism. Some clones in this sample may be carry-over from other donors' samples. Donor details come from another sample of the same person, matched by shared clones. Sequenced material: peripheral blood. Recombination connected TRBV6-5 to TRBJ1-2; the D gene is not confidently resolved. The bases read TGTGCCAGCAGTTTTTCGGACCGCTATGGCTACACCTTC. This is translated as CASSFSDRYGYTF.